This is a list of T cell receptor beta chains from one sample in a study of T cells in Graves' hyperthyroidism and ophthalmopathy. TCRdb re-derived calls from the multiplex PCR reads in MiXCR, one entry per CDR3 protein. The table has some 600,000 distinct CDR3 sequences, about 43% seen once. Sequencing input: peripheral blood or thyroid tissue (not recorded which). All receptors derive from a woman under 30 with Graves' hyperthyroidism. Each CDR3 is given with its conserved first and last residue. D genes are given only for firm matches. Clone size, where shown, is once, few, many, or a class for clones that have expanded.

v_call	clone_size	d_call	j_call	cdr3_length	cdr3_aa	cdr3_nt
TRBV24-1	many	-	TRBJ1-5	16	CATSDPRRGGDQPQHF	TGTGCCACCAGTGATCCCCGCCGGGGAGGGGACCAGCCCCAGCATTTT
TRBV20-1	-	-	TRBJ1-4	16	CSARDADGSINEKLFF	TGCAGTGCTAGAGATGCGGACGGTTCAATTAATGAAAAACTGTTTTTT
TRBV20-1	-	TRBD2	TRBJ2-7	14	CSAGWASGSHEQYF	TGCAGTGCTGGGTGGGCTAGCGGGAGCCACGAGCAGTACTTC
TRBV7-9	-	-	TRBJ1-1	15	CASSLFGVTNTEAFF	TGTGCCAGCAGCTTATTTGGGGTGACGAACACTGAAGCTTTCTTT
TRBV5-1	few	-	TRBJ2-7	14	CASSLKPGSYEQYF	TGCGCCAGCAGCTTGAAGCCAGGGTCCTACGAGCAGTACTTC
TRBV29-1	few	TRBD1	TRBJ1-1	15	CSAWGQGGMNTEAFF	TGCAGCGCCTGGGGACAGGGTGGTATGAACACTGAAGCTTTCTTT
TRBV10-3	-	-	TRBJ2-5	13	CATARGTGETQYF	TGTGCTACCGCTCGCGGGACGGGAGAGACCCAGTACTTC
TRBV15	many	-	TRBJ2-7	16	CATSRGGVFGFDEQYF	TGTGCCACCAGCAGAGGGGGTGTATTTGGGTTCGACGAGCAGTACTTC
TRBV11-1	-	-	TRBJ1-6	15	CASSHRGTLDSPLHF	TGTGCCAGCAGCCATAGGGGGACACTAGATTCACCCCTCCACTTT
TRBV9	-	-	TRBJ2-5	16	CASSVGLSPRRETQYF	TGTGCCAGCAGCGTAGGCTTAAGCCCCAGGCGGGAGACCCAGTACTTC
TRBV29-1	few	TRBD2	TRBJ2-2	16	CSVGTSGRAGRGELFF	TGCAGCGTTGGGACTAGCGGGAGGGCCGGACGCGGGGAGCTGTTTTTT
TRBV7-8	-	-	TRBJ1-2	17	CASSHPSASGKVYGYTF	TGTGCCAGCAGCCACCCGAGCGCAAGCGGAAAGGTCTACGGCTACACCTTC
TRBV7-3	-	-	TRBJ2-7	13	CASSQVIGPEQYF	TGCGCCAGCAGCCAAGTTATTGGACCCGAGCAGTACTTC
TRBV25-1	few	TRBD1	TRBJ1-2	13	CASSDGTAYGYTF	TGTGCCAGCAGTGATGGGACAGCCTATGGCTACACCTTC
TRBV15	many	-	TRBJ1-6	15	CATSRDLGATSPLHF	TGTGCCACCAGCAGAGATTTGGGGGCGACTTCACCCCTCCACTTT
TRBV4-2	few	-	TRBJ1-2	14	CASSQGGFVYGYTF	TGTGCCAGCAGCCAAGGAGGGTTTGTGTATGGCTACACCTTC
TRBV7-9	-	-	TRBJ2-7	11	CASSQAWEQYF	TGTGCCAGCAGCCAGGCTTGGGAGCAGTACTTC
TRBV29-1	-	-	TRBJ1-2	11	CSVVPQGVYTF	TGCAGCGTTGTTCCGCAGGGCGTCTACACCTTC
TRBV7-9	-	TRBD1	TRBJ2-3	15	CASSSGTGGRDTQYF	TGTGCCAGCAGCTCCGGGACAGGGGGACGGGATACGCAGTATTTT
TRBV25-1	many	-	TRBJ1-2	11	CASSEVGGYTF	TGTGCCAGCAGTGAGGTTGGTGGCTACACATTC
TRBV24-1	many	-	TRBJ1-2	15	CATSDGGHTGYGYTF	TGTGCCACCAGTGATGGGGGACACACCGGGTATGGCTACACCTTC
TRBV29-1	few	-	TRBJ1-1	12	CSLDRGLTEAFF	TGCAGCTTGGATAGGGGCCTCACTGAAGCTTTCTTT
TRBV11-2	-	-	TRBJ2-7	15	CASSLDFRALGEQYF	TGTGCCAGCAGCTTAGACTTCAGGGCCCTCGGTGAGCAGTACTTC
TRBV7-6	few	TRBD2	TRBJ2-5	14	CASSPLTSGGTQYF	TGTGCCAGCAGCCCGCTGACTAGCGGCGGGACCCAGTACTTC
TRBV24-1	few	-	TRBJ2-2	14	CATRDSGNTGELFF	TGTGCCACCAGAGATAGCGGTAACACCGGGGAGCTGTTTTTT
TRBV7-3	-	-	TRBJ2-7	13	CASSEQGVGEQYF	TGTGCCAGCAGCGAACAGGGAGTCGGGGAGCAGTACTTC
TRBV9	-	TRBD2	TRBJ2-1	15	CASSVDAGAGNEQFF	TGTGCCAGCAGCGTAGACGCGGGAGCTGGTAATGAGCAGTTCTTC
TRBV25-1	-	-	TRBJ1-5	13	CARDLRGNQPQHF	TGTGCTAGAGACCTTAGGGGGAATCAGCCCCAGCATTTT
TRBV20-1	few	TRBD2	TRBJ2-7	14	CSARVPSGFYEQYF	TGCAGTGCTAGAGTTCCTAGCGGCTTCTACGAGCAGTACTTC
TRBV7-6	once	TRBD1	TRBJ1-1	16	CASSFNRGSMNTEAFF	TGTGCCAGCAGCTTTAACAGGGGCTCAATGAACACTGAAGCTTTCTTT
TRBV24-1	few	-	TRBJ2-7	17	CATSDLFRLADSYEQYF	TGTGCCACCAGTGATTTATTCCGTCTGGCCGATTCCTACGAGCAGTACTTC
TRBV9	-	-	TRBJ2-6	15	CASAYSSSGANVLTF	TGTGCCAGCGCTTACTCGAGCTCTGGGGCCAACGTCCTGACTTTC
TRBV19	-	-	TRBJ1-4	17	CASSIKGRRSTNEKLFF	TGTGCCAGTAGTATAAAGGGCCGCAGATCAACTAATGAAAAACTGTTTTTT
TRBV25-1	once	-	TRBJ1-3	14	CARETVNSGNTIYF	TGTGCTAGAGAGACAGTGAACTCTGGAAACACCATATATTTT
TRBV11-2	few	-	TRBJ2-7	16	CASSLESSSPYYEQYF	TGTGCCAGCAGCTTAGAGAGTTCTAGCCCATACTACGAGCAGTACTTC
TRBV23-1	-	TRBD2	TRBJ2-6	19	CASNSFGTSGRAGANVLTF	TGCGCCAGCAACTCTTTCGGGACTAGCGGGAGAGCTGGGGCCAACGTCCTGACTTTC
TRBV29-1	-	-	TRBJ1-1	12	CSVVRQMTEAFF	TGCAGCGTTGTGCGCCAGATGACTGAAGCTTTCTTT
TRBV7-9	many	-	TRBJ1-4	14	CASSRQDGGEKLFF	TGTGCCAGCAGCCGACAGGATGGAGGTGAAAAACTGTTTTTT
TRBV10-3	-	TRBD2	TRBJ2-5	15	CAISQGTSVEETQYF	TGTGCCATCAGTCAGGGGACTAGCGTAGAAGAGACCCAGTACTTC
TRBV29-1	-	-	TRBJ1-2	12	CSVDTSNYGYTF	TGCAGCGTGGACACATCTAACTATGGCTACACCTTC
TRBV7-6	-	-	TRBJ1-1	15	CASSLLRRGSTEAFF	TGTGCCAGCAGCTTGCTTCGCAGGGGCTCCACTGAAGCTTTCTTT
TRBV20-1	-	TRBD1	TRBJ1-1	13	CSAPGQGNTEALF	TGCAGTGCACCGGGACAGGGCAACACTGAAGCTCTCTTT
TRBV13	-	TRBD2	TRBJ2-7	14	CASVSAGGPEEQYF	TGTGCCAGCGTATCAGCGGGAGGGCCTGAGGAGCAGTACTTC
TRBV11-2	-	-	TRBJ2-7	15	CASSLVFAGGVEQYF	TGTGCCAGCAGCTTAGTGTTCGCCGGAGGAGTTGAGCAGTACTTC
TRBV19	-	-	TRBJ1-2	15	CASSLAVAPNYGYTF	TGTGCCAGCAGTTTAGCGGTGGCCCCGAACTATGGCTACACCTTC
TRBV24-1	-	TRBD2	TRBJ2-5	13	CATSGRTGETQYF	TGTGCCACCAGCGGGAGGACGGGGGAGACCCAGTACTTC
TRBV11-3	-	-	TRBJ2-5	12	CASSLVKETQYF	TGTGCCAGCAGCTTAGTCAAAGAGACCCAGTACTTC
TRBV29-1	once	-	TRBJ2-5	13	CSVEDLGGETQYF	TGCAGCGTTGAAGACTTGGGGGGAGAGACCCAGTACTTC
TRBV6-1	-	-	TRBJ1-1	14	CASSESQLNTEAFF	TGTGCCAGCAGTGAAAGTCAGCTGAACACTGAAGCTTTCTTT
TRBV10-2	-	TRBD1	TRBJ1-1	15	CASTSGGTGDTEAFF	TGCGCCAGCACCTCCGGGGGGACAGGCGACACTGAAGCTTTCTTT
TRBV25-1	few	-	TRBJ2-1	13	CASSDPRGDEQFF	TGTGCCAGCAGTGATCCCAGGGGAGATGAGCAGTTCTTC
TRBV11-2	few	-	TRBJ1-2	13	CASSFAGSYGYTF	TGTGCCAGCAGCTTCGCAGGTAGCTATGGCTACACCTTC
TRBV7-2	few	-	TRBJ2-7	16	CASSLGPSEGIYEQYF	TGTGCCAGCAGCTTAGGCCCGTCTGAGGGTATCTACGAGCAGTACTTC
TRBV5-1	-	TRBD1	TRBJ2-1	12	CASSTGDREQFF	TGCGCCAGCAGCACAGGGGACAGGGAGCAGTTCTTC